What follows are 8 T cell receptor beta chains derived from one specimen sequenced in a study of CD8+ T cells in alopecia areata. Extracted from the samples, RNA was reverse transcribed into cDNA to serve as the sequencing template. Data came from immunoSEQ multiplex PCR; TCRdb stores just in-frame clones and leaves some out. Of 150,000 or so clones in the sample, over 80% were seen once. The starting material was CD8+ T cells sorted from blood, obtained at week 0. These receptors came from a human donor with alopecia areata.

This sequence joins TRBV2 and TRBJ2-1; the D gene could be TRBD1 or TRBD2 (5 bases each). The CDR3 consists of 11 residues. Trimming removed 7 bases from V and 6 bases from J, with 7 bases in between. Germline values: CDR1 SNHLY, CDR2 FYNNEI. For the CDR3, the DNA is TGTGCCAGCATGGGACCCAATGAGCAGTTCTTC. Amino acids: CASMGPNEQFF.

V gene TRBV29-1 combines with J gene TRBJ2-1; the D gene is possibly TRBD1 (6 bases). The CDR3 extends over 13 amino acids. The V and J ends lost 6 bases and 2 bases respectively, with 11 bases between them. Germline V gives CDR1 SQVTM, CDR2 ANQGSEA. In nucleotides, the CDR3 is TGCAGCGTGGGGACAACCACCTACAATGAGCAGTTCTTC. It yields the protein CSVGTTTYNEQFF.

This chain connects TRBV29-1 to TRBJ2-7, with TRBD1 matching over 10 bases. This CDR3 has 13 residues. The trim removed 6 bases at V and 5 bases at J, leaving 7 bases unmatched. Germline lookup yields CDR1 SQVTM and CDR2 ANQGSEA. CDR3 sequence reads: CSVAGQGIHEQYF. The DNA of the CDR3 is TGCAGCGTCGCGGGACAGGGGATCCACGAGCAGTACTTC.

This clone has only a few counts. Other DNA sequences in this specimen translate into the identical CDR3. This chain links TRBV29-1 with TRBJ2-1; TRBD2 aligns across 9 bases. Germline assignment: CDR1 SQVTM and CDR2 ANQGSEA. This CDR3 region has 13 residues. The ends lost 4 bases at V and 9 bases at J; junction bases unmatched: 7. CDR3 bases: TGCAGCGTTGTAGCGGGGGCCGGGGGTGAGCAGTTCTTC. Protein: CSVVAGAGGEQFF.

This rearrangement joins TRBV27 to TRBJ2-7, with D hard to call. This CDR3 contains 15 residues. Germline V gene sequence: CDR1 MNHEY, CDR2 SMNVEV (reference sequence). The V gene lost 1 base and the J gene lost 3 bases, with 13 bases spanning the gap. CDR3 nucleotides: TGTGCCAGCAGTTTATGGAACCGAACTAACTACGAGCAGTACTTC. Translating gives CASSLWNRTNYEQYF.

This chain joins TRBV27 and TRBJ1-5; D is perhaps TRBD1 (5 bases). The CDR3 contains 16 residues. In germline, CDR1 is MNHEY, CDR2 SMNVEV (reference sequence). V lost 6 bases, J lost 3 bases, and 18 bases lay in between. Here the CDR3 reads CASRKAGTVLNQPQHF. The CDR3, as DNA: TGTGCCAGCAGGAAAGCCGGGACTGTTCTCAATCAGCCCCAGCATTTT.

This clone has a handful of counts. The chain links TRBV30 to TRBJ2-1, with D perhaps TRBD1 (5 bases). V was shortened by 1 base and J by 8 bases, with 12 bases between the two germline ends. CDR1 GTSNPN and CDR2 SVGIG come from the germline V gene (reference sequence). The length of the CDR3 is 13 residues. Written as DNA, the CDR3 is TGTGCCTGGAGTGCTTCAGGGAACGATGAGCAGTTCTTC. As protein: CAWSASGNDEQFF.

The J gene is TRBJ1-1, the V gene TRBV5-1; D not certain. Trimming took off 5 bases at V and 6 bases at J, with 11 bases between the two ends. There are 12 residues in the CDR3. Germline CDR1 is SGHRS and CDR2 is YFSETQ. The CDR3 reads CASRGGQSEAFF. DNA for the CDR3: TGCGCCAGCAGAGGAGGGCAATCTGAAGCTTTCTTT.